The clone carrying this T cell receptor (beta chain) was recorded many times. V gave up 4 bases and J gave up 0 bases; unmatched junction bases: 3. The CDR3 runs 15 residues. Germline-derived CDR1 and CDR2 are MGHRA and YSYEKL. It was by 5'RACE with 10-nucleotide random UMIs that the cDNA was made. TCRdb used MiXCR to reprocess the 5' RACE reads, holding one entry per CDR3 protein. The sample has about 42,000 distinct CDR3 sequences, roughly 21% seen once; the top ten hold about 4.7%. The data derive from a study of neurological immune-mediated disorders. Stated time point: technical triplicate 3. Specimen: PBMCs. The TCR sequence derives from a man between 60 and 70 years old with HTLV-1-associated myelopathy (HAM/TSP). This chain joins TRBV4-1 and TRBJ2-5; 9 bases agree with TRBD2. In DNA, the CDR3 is TGCGCCAGCAGCCTAGCGGGGGTTTACCAAGAGACCCAGTACTTC. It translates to CASSLAGVYQETQYF.